Below, 12 T cell receptor beta chains from the same sample are listed, as sequenced in a study of neurological immune-mediated disorders (dated 2019 in TCRdb). Libraries came from 5' RACE. The instrument given in TCRdb is Illumina HiSeq 2500. TCRdb reran the public reads through fastp at Q25 and MiXCR, keeping productive beta chains. Rows with a matching CDR3 protein are joined into one entry that keeps the most common DNA and genes. The sample yields about 59,000 distinct CDR3 sequences; less than 25% were counted once. The ten largest account for around 4.5% of the sample. The time point label for this specimen denotes: technical triplicate 2. Sequenced: PBMCs. The origin of the receptors is a man aged 55 to 69 with HTLV-1-associated myelopathy (HAM/TSP).

This clonotype was detected a few times. This may be a read error, as it is one base from a much larger clone. The rearrangement joins TRBV5-1 to TRBJ2-2; D possibly matches TRBD1 or TRBD2 (5 bases each). The V and J ends lost 0 bases and 15 bases respectively, with 15 bases between them. CDR3 length: 13 amino acids. Per germline, CDR1 SGHRS and CDR2 YFSETQ. In DNA form, the CDR3 reads TGCGCCAGCAGCTTGGAGCCGCTGAGAGGGGTGTTTTTT. This sequence encodes CASSLEPLRGVFF.

The V and J genes are TRBV10-3 and TRBJ1-2; weak D call: TRBD1 (6 bases). Germline values: CDR1 ENHRY, CDR2 SYGVKD. The CDR3 loop spans 14 amino acids. Trimming removed 7 bases from V and 5 bases from J, with 17 bases in between. The CDR3 sequence is CAINTGTVEYGYTF. The DNA of the CDR3 is TGTGCCATCAATACAGGGACGGTGGAATATGGCTACACCTTC.

This clonotype was observed at least ten times. The chain links TRBV20-1 to TRBJ1-2, with D tentatively TRBD1 (5 bases). The CDR3 contains 13 residues. Trimming took off 5 bases at V and 5 bases at J, with 15 bases between the two ends. CDR1 is DFQATT, CDR2 SNEGSKA, per germline (reference sequence). In nucleotides, the CDR3 is TGCAGTGCTCGACCGGGGGACCTGTATGGCTACACCTTC. It yields the protein CSARPGDLYGYTF.

This clonotype came up many times. V is TRBV20-1 and J is TRBJ1-5, with D possibly TRBD1 on 5 matching bases. Per germline, CDR1 DFQATT and CDR2 SNEGSKA (reference sequence). The CDR3 extends over 13 amino acids. Deletions cut 6 bases from V and 4 bases from J, with 13 bases between. CDR3: CSAPLGPNQPQHF. CDR3 DNA: TGCAGTGCCCCTCTGGGGCCAAATCAGCCCCAGCATTTT.

As to this clonotype: A read error may explain this, as a much larger clone is one base away. The chain combines TRBV27 with TRBJ2-7, with 9 bases aligning to TRBD1. The CDR3 loop spans 18 amino acids. The J segment lost 4 bases and the V segment lost 7 bases, leaving 20 bases of the junction unmatched. The V gene's germline CDR1 is MNHEY and CDR2 SMNVEV (reference sequence). DNA of the CDR3: TGTGCCAGCATTTTTAGGGCCCACAAAACAGGGGGCGCGTACGAGCAGTACTTC. It encodes CASIFRAHKTGGAYEQYF.

This clonotype has at least ten counts. The rearrangement links TRBV6-5 to TRBJ1-5; tentative D call: TRBD1 (5 bases). Trimming left V 5 bases short and J 4 bases short, with 9 bases between. CDR3 length equals 13 residues. CDR1 is MNHEY and CDR2 is SVGAGI in the germline V gene. CDR3 coding DNA: TGTGCCAGCAGTCTCCAGGGTAATCAGCCCCAGCATTTT. Translating it yields CASSLQGNQPQHF.

In its sample, this clonotype was seen many times. V is TRBV6-2 or TRBV6-3 and J is TRBJ2-2; unclear D gene. V gave up 6 bases and J gave up 6 bases, with 8 bases separating them. CDR3 length equals 12 residues. Germline assignment: CDR1 MNHEY and CDR2 SVGEGT. The CDR3 region has the DNA TGTGCCAGCAGCAAGGGTTCCGGGGAGCTGTTTTTT. This codes for CASSKGSGELFF.

J is TRBJ2-2 and V is TRBV10-3, with D possibly TRBD1 on 6 matching bases. The CDR3 length is 15 residues. CDR1 is ENHRY and CDR2 is SYGVKD in the germline V gene. Trimming left V 3 bases short and J 3 bases short, with 11 bases between. The CDR3 sequence: CAISEQGRDTGELFF. The DNA for the CDR3 is TGTGCCATCAGTGAACAGGGAAGGGACACCGGGGAGCTGTTTTTT.

This clonotype was seen at least ten times. DNA of the CDR3: TGCAGCGGTGTGATAGGGCTCAAGCCCCACGAGCAGTACTTC. This encodes CSGVIGLKPHEQYF. The rearrangement joins TRBV29-1 to TRBJ2-7; the D is unclear. The V end was cut by 7 bases, the J end by 5 bases, with 21 bases between. Germline V gives CDR1 SQVTM, CDR2 ANQGSEA. The CDR3 runs 14 residues.

This clonotype was counted at least ten times. The rearrangement links TRBV4-1 to TRBJ2-7; TRBD2 agrees at 11 bases. The CDR3 consists of 18 residues. Germline V lookup: CDR1 MGHRA, CDR2 YSYEKL. The V segment lost 2 bases and the J segment 3 bases; nucleotides outside the gene matches: 12. CDR3 DNA: TGCGCCAGCAGCCAACTAGCGGGAGGCCAGGGAGGGCGCTACGAGCAGTACTTC. Translation: CASSQLAGGQGGRYEQYF.

The chain couples TRBV20-1 to TRBJ1-2, with D possibly being TRBD1 (5 bases). The CDR3 sequence is 15 residues long. CDR1 DFQATT and CDR2 SNEGSKA come from the germline V gene (reference sequence). The ends were cut back, 5 bases at V and 4 bases at J, with 20 bases in the middle. CDR3 in DNA: TGCAGTGCTTGCGACAGAGAACAAGAACTCTATGGCTACACCTTC. Its protein product is CSACDREQELYGYTF.

This chain joins TRBV5-1 and TRBJ2-7; 7 nucleotides match TRBD1. J lost 6 bases, V lost 2 bases, and 8 bases had no gene match. The CDR3 contains 14 residues. Per germline, CDR1 SGHRS and CDR2 YFSETQ. The CDR3 DNA is TGCGCCAGCAGCTTAGGGGGCGCAGAGGGCGAGCAGTACTTC. Its protein product is CASSLGGAEGEQYF.